The 5 T cell receptor beta chains below come from one sample, sequenced in a study of cytomegalovirus exposure and HLA in healthy donors. The PCR employed 60 Vbeta primers together with 13 Jbeta primers. Clones were sequenced by immunoSEQ multiplex PCR, and TCRdb holds only the in-frame ones, with some missing. The sample data list about 200,000 clones. Sequencing was performed on PBMCs. Every receptor here comes from a girl aged 2 to 9 in good health and CMV-seropositive.

The V gene is TRBV6-6, the J gene TRBJ2-1; 12 bases are a match to TRBD2. Germline V gene data show CDR1 as MNHNY and CDR2 as SVGAGI (reference sequence). Trimming took 6 bases from V and 5 from J; bases not matched to a gene: 5. The CDR3 spans 15 residues. As DNA, the CDR3 is TGTGCCAGCAGCAACCTAGCGGGAGGGCACAATGAGCAGTTCTTC. The encoded protein is CASSNLAGGHNEQFF.

J is TRBJ1-1 and V is TRBV25-1; D perhaps matches TRBD1 (5 bases). Germline assignment: CDR1 MGHDK and CDR2 SYGVNS. This CDR3 contains 15 residues. V was shortened by 1 base and J by 5 bases, with 14 bases between the two germline ends. CDR3 nucleotides: TGTGCCAGCAGTGAATTAAATGTTCCAGGGACTGAAGCTTTCTTT. This gives the protein CASSELNVPGTEAFF.

The V and J genes are TRBV6-6 and TRBJ2-3; D remains unclear. The germline V and J ends were trimmed by 4 bases and 3 bases, with 5 bases remaining between them. The CDR3 totals 12 residues. Germline-derived CDR1 and CDR2 are MNHNY and SVGAGI (reference sequence). CDR3 coding DNA: TGTGCCAGCAGTTTCAGGACAGATACGCAGTATTTT. This codes for CASSFRTDTQYF.

The chain is built from TRBV6-5 and TRBJ2-5; 11 bases fit TRBD2. The germline gives CDR1 MNHEY, CDR2 SVGAGI. This CDR3 spans 15 amino acids. The J segment lost 7 bases and the V segment lost 2 bases, leaving 6 bases of the junction unmatched. The DNA for the CDR3 is TGTGCCAGCAGTTACACTAGCGGGAGTGGGGGGACCCAGTACTTC. As protein: CASSYTSGSGGTQYF.

This chain links TRBV29-1 with TRBJ2-3, with TRBD2 as a possible D gene (6 bases). The V gene lost 7 bases and the J gene lost 6 bases, with 8 bases spanning the gap. Germline V gives CDR1 SQVTM, CDR2 ANQGSEA. The CDR3 sequence is 10 residues long. The CDR3 spells CSALADTQYF. As DNA, the CDR3 is TGCAGCGCTCTAGCGGATACGCAGTATTTT.